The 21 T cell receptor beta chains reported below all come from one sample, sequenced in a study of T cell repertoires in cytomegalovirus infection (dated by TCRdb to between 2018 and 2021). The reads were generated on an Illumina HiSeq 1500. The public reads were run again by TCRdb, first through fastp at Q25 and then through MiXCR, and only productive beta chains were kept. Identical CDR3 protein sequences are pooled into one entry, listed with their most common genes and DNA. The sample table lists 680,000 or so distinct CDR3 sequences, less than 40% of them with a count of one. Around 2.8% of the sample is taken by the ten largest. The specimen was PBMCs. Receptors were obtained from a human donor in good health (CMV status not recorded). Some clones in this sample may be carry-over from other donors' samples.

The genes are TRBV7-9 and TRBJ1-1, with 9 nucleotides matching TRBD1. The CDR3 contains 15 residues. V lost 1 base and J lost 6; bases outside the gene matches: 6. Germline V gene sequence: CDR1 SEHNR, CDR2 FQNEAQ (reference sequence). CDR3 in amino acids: CASSLVTGGSAEAFF. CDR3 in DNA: TGTGCCAGCAGCTTAGTGACAGGGGGTAGCGCTGAAGCTTTCTTT.

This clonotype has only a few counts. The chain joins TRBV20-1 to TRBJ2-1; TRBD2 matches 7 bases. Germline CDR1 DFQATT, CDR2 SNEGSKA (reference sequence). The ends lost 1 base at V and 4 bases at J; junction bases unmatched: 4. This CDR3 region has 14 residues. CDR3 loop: CSARVLAEYNEQFF. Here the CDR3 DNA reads TGCAGTGCTAGAGTCCTAGCGGAATACAATGAGCAGTTCTTC.

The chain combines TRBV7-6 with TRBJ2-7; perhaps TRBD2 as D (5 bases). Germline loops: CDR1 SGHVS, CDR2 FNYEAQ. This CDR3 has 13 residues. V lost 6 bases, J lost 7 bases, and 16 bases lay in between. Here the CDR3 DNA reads TGTGCCAGCAGACTAGACGAGGCCTTGGAGCAGTACTTC. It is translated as CASRLDEALEQYF.

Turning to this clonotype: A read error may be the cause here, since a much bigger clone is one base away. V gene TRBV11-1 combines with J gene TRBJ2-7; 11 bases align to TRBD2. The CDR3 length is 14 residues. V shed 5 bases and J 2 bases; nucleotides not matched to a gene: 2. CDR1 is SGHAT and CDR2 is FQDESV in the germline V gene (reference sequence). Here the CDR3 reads CASSQLAGAYEQYF. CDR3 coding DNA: TGTGCCAGCAGCCAACTAGCGGGAGCCTACGAGCAGTACTTC.

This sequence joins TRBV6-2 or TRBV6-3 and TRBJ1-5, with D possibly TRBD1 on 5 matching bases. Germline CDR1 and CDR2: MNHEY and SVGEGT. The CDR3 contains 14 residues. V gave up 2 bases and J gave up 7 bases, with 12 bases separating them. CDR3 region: CASSYVSGNQPQHF. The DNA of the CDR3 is TGTGCCAGCAGTTACGTTTCAGGGAACCAGCCCCAGCATTTT.

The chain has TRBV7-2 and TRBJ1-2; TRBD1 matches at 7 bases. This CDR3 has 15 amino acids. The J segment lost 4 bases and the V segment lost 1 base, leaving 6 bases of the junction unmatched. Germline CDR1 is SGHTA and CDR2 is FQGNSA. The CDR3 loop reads CASSLDSRGVYGYTF. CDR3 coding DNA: TGTGCCAGCAGCTTAGATTCCAGGGGGGTCTATGGCTACACCTTC. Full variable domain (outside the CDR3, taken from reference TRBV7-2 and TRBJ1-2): GAGVSQSPSNKVTEKGKDVELRCDPISGHTALYWYRQSLGQGLEFLIYFQGNSAPDKSGLPSDRFSAERTGGSVSTLTIQRTQQEDSAVYLCASSLDSRGVYGYTFGSGTRLTVV.

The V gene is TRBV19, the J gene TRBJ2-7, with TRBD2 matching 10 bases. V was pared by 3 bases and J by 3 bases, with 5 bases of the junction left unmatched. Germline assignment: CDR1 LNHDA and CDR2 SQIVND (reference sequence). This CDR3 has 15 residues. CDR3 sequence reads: CASSISSGSYYEQYF. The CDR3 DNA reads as TGTGCCAGTAGTATCTCTAGCGGGAGTTACTACGAGCAGTACTTC.

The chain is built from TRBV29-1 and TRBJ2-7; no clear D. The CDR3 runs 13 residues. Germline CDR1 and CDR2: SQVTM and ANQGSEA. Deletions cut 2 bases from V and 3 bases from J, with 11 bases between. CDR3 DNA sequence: TGCAGCGTTGAATCGGACGAAAGCTACGAGCAGTACTTC. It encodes CSVESDESYEQYF.

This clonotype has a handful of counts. The CDR3 sequence: CASSFATRKDYGYTF. As DNA, the CDR3 is TGTGCCAGCAGCTTTGCCACGCGTAAGGATTATGGCTACACCTTC. V usage is TRBV7-2 and J usage is TRBJ1-2; D ambiguous. CDR3 length: 15 residues. Germline V gene sequence: CDR1 SGHTA, CDR2 FQGNSA. The ends were cut back, 3 bases at V and 5 bases at J, with 16 bases in the middle.

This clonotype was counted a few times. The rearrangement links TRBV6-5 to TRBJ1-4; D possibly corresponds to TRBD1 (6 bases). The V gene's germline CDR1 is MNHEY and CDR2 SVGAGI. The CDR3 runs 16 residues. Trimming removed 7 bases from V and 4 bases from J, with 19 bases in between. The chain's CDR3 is CASTKDRGGYNEKLFF. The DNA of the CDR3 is TGTGCCAGCACCAAGGATCGGGGGGGCTATAATGAAAAACTGTTTTTT.

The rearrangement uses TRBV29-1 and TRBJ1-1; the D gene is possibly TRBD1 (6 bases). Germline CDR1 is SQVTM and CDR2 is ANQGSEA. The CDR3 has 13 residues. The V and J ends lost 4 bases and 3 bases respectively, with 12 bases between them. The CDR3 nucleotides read TGCAGCGTTGGTATCTCAGGGGACACTGAAGCTTTCTTT. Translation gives CSVGISGDTEAFF.

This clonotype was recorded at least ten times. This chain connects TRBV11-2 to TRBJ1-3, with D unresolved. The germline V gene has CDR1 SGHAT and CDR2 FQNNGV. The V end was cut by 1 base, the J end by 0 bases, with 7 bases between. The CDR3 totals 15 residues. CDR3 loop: CASSLVRSSGNTIYF. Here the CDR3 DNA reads TGTGCCAGCAGCTTAGTTCGCAGCTCTGGAAACACCATATATTTT.

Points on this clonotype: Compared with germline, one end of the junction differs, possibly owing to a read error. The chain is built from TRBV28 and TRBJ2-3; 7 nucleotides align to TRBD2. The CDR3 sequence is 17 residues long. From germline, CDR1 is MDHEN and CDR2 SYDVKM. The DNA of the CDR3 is TGTGCCAGCCTGGGCCTTCTAGCGGCAACACTCACAGATGCGCAGTATTTT. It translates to CASLGLLAATLTDAQYF.

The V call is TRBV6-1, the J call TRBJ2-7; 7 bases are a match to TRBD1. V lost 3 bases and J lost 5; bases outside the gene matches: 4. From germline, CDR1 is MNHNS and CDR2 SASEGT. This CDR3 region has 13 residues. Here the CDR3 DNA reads TGTGCCAGCAGTGAGACAGGGTCCCACGAGCAGTACTTC. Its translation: CASSETGSHEQYF.

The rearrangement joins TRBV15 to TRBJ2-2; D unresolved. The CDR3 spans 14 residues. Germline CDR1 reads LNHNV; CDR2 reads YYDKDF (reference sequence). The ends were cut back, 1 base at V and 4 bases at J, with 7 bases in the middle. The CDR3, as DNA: TGTGCCACCAGCAGAGTAGGACCCACCGGGGAGCTGTTTTTT. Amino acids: CATSRVGPTGELFF.

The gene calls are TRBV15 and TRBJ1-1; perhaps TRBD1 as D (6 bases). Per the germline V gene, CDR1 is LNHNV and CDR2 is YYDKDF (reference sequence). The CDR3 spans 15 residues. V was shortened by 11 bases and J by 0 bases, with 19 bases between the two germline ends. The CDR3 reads CAFPGQYILNTEAFF. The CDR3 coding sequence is TGTGCCTTTCCAGGACAGTACATATTGAACACTGAAGCTTTCTTT.

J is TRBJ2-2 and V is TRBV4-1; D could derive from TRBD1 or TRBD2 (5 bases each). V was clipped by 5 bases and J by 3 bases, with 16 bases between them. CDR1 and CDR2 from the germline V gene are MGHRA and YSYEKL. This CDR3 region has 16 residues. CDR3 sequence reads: CASSSLGQGDTGELFF. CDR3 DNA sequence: TGCGCCAGCAGCTCCCTCGGGCAGGGAGACACCGGGGAGCTGTTTTTT.

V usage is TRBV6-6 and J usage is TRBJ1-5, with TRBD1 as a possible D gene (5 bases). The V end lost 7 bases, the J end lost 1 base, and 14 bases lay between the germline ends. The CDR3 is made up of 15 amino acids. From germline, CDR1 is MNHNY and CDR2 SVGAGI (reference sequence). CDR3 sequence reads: CASTRVGESNQPQHF. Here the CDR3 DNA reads TGTGCCAGCACCAGGGTCGGCGAAAGCAATCAGCCCCAGCATTTT.

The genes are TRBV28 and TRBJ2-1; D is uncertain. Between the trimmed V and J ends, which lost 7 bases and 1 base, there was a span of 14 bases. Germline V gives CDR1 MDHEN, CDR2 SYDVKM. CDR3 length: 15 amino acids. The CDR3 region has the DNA TGTGCCAGCACCAGTGACTGGAGATCCTACAATGAGCAGTTCTTC. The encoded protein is CASTSDWRSYNEQFF.

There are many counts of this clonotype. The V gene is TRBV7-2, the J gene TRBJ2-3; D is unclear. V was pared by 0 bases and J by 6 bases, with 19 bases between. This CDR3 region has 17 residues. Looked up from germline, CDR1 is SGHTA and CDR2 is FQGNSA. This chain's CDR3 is CASSLALLAAHPDTQYF. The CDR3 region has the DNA TGTGCCAGCAGCTTAGCGTTGCTTGCGGCACACCCGGATACGCAGTATTTT.

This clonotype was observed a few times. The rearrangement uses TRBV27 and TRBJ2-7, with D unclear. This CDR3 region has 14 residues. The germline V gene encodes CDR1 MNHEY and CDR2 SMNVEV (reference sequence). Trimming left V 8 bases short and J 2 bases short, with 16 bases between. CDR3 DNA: TGTGCCAGCCACCATAGGGCTACGGCCTACGAGCAGTACTTC. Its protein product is CASHHRATAYEQYF.